The 2 T cell receptor beta chains below come from one sample, sequenced in a study of blood T cell repertoires in COVID-19 (dated by TCRdb to about 2020). Library preparation used the immunoSEQ multiplex PCR assay. The table was pulled from immuneACCESS by TCRdb, which kept in-frame rearrangements only. Such tables lose some clones; where checked, under half of the loss comes from unresolved V genes, and the rest has no known cause. Present in this sample are approximately 74,000 clones, just under 80% of which were seen just once. Jointly, the top ten make up approximately 45% of the sample. The sequenced material came from peripheral blood. These receptor sequences come from a human donor in a cohort sampled during active COVID-19.

J is TRBJ2-7 and V is TRBV2; 13 bases map to TRBD2. The CDR3 runs to 14 residues. Looked up from germline, CDR1 is SNHLY and CDR2 is FYNNEI. The trim removed 10 bases at V and 9 bases at J, leaving 12 bases unmatched. The CDR3 sequence is CATVNSGTSGTQYF. The CDR3 DNA follows: TGTGCCACCGTAAATTCCGGGACTAGCGGGACGCAGTACTTC. The whole variable domain, remainder taken from reference TRBV2 and TRBJ2-7, is EPEVTQTPSHQVTQMGQEVILRCVPISNHLYFYWYRQILGQKVEFLVSFYNNEISEKSEIFDDQFSVERPDGSNFTLKIRSTKLEDSAMYFCATVNSGTSGTQYFGPGTRLTVT.

The chain recombines TRBV5-5 with TRBJ2-7, with D perhaps matching TRBD2 (5 bases). Germline V CDR1 and CDR2: SGHKS, YYEKEE (reference sequence). Deletions cut 0 bases from V and 4 bases from J, with 8 bases between. The CDR3 spans 13 residues. The CDR3 DNA reads as TGTGCCAGCAGCTTGGCCCCGGGGTACGAGCAGTACTTC. This codes for CASSLAPGYEQYF. Complete variable domain (other parts from reference TRBV5-5 and TRBJ2-7): DAGVTQSPTHLIKTRGQQVTLRCSPISGHKSVSWYQQVLGQGPQFIFQYYEKEERGRGNFPDRFSARQFPNYSSELNVNALLLGDSALYLCASSLAPGYEQYFGPGTRLTVT.